This T cell receptor beta chain was identified in a study of Graves' ophthalmopathy and Graves' hyperthyroidism. The overall study: Ophthalmopathy absent within 18 months of follow-up marked hyperthyroidism as stable. Findings of the study overall: Also, most clonotypes expanded in the thyroid above 0.001 frequency appeared in blood.

It was on clinical symptoms, serum thyroxine, TRAb, thyroid ultrasound and orbital computed tomography that diagnosis relied. This clonotype was detected ten times or more. Its specificity is not known. Trimming took off 5 bases at V and 10 bases at J, with 15 bases between the two ends. The germline gives CDR1 SGHTA, CDR2 FQGNSA. The CDR3 runs to 14 residues. The study amplified TCR beta CDR3 regions using RNA transcripts. Second-round multiplex PCR came after first-round RT-PCR with HTBI primers. TCRdb passed the multiplex PCR reads through MiXCR, listing each CDR3 protein once. The profile shows around 1,000,000 distinct CDR3 sequences, 35% to 40% of them singletons.

This clonotype originated in an adult man with Graves' hyperthyroidism. The source material was peripheral blood or thyroid tissue (not recorded which). The rearrangement joins TRBV7-2 to TRBJ1-6, with no clear D. The CDR3 DNA sequence: TGTGCCAGCAGCCAAGAGAGGAGTGAATCACCCCTCCACTTT. It is translated as CASSQERSESPLHF.